This TCR beta chain was documented in a study of Ad26.COV2.S vaccination and SARS-CoV-2 variants. The data were produced by immunoSEQ multiplex PCR, yet TCRdb's version contains in-frame clones alone and is incomplete. The table has roughly 400,000 clones, around 92% seen once. Germline lookup yields CDR1 SGDLS and CDR2 YYNGEE. The CDR3 consists of 13 residues. The trim removed 4 bases at V and 7 bases at J, leaving 8 bases unmatched. Specified treatment: around 19 received Ad26.COV2.S at low or high dose, single or two shots; about five received placebo; per-sample allocation not given. At day 63 after the first vaccine or placebo injection, samples were drawn.

Sequenced here: peripheral blood, sampled in a trial of Ad26.COV2.S vaccine versus placebo. The genes are TRBV9 and TRBJ2-7; TRBD1 matches at 7 bases. This receptor was identified in a person between 18 and 60 years old who received the Ad26.COV2.S COVID-19 vaccine or a placebo. The CDR3 nucleotides read TGTGCCAGCAGCACCTTACAGGGGCTTGAGCAGTACTTC. This gives the protein CASSTLQGLEQYF.